Here is one TCR beta chain with its context. The sample comes from a study of T cells after yellow fever vaccination. Generation of TCR cDNA used 5'RACE template switching (which added a universal primer site and UMIs). TCRdb independently ran MiXCR on the 5' RACE reads; one entry per CDR3 protein. The table has 600,000 to 750,000 distinct CDR3 sequences, 9% to 15% seen once; the top ten hold 14% to 15%. The germline gives CDR1 SQVTM, CDR2 ANQGSEA. CDR3 length: 13 residues. Trimming pared 4 bases from V and 4 bases from J, leaving 13 bases between. The chain couples TRBV29-1 to TRBJ1-1; D might be TRBD1 (5 bases). This specimen was PBMCs, taken on the day of the yellow fever booster vaccination. The TCR sequence derives from a man in his thirties or forties who received the YFV17D yellow fever vaccine. The CDR3 DNA follows: TGCAGCGTTGTTCAGGGATTGTCCACTGAAGCTTTCTTT. Its translation: CSVVQGLSTEAFF.